The clone carrying this T cell receptor beta chain was detected a few times. What it binds is unknown. Unique molecular identifiers were built into the TCRbeta library. TCRdb re-derived calls from the PCR reads in MiXCR, one entry per CDR3 protein. This sample carries about 980,000 distinct CDR3 sequences, less than 30% of them seen once, and the ten largest clones take approximately 30%. These data originate in a study of T-cell reconstitution after alpha-beta-depleted transplantation in children. Study-level findings and limits: Newly produced T cells mostly provided counts and TCRbeta diversity after one year, as hyperexpanded clones declined. Alpha-beta T cells about two months after transplant reportedly derived from several hundred expanded graft clones. Surviving recipient T cells and thymic progenitors underlay high day-60 TCRbeta diversity in some patients.

Germline V gene lookup returns CDR1 MNHEY and CDR2 SVGAGI. This CDR3 spans 11 amino acids. V lost 10 bases, J lost 3 bases, and 1 base stayed unmatched. This TCR was recovered from a boy less than two years old who had a stem cell transplant for SCID, so the T cells may come from the graft donor. The V and J genes are TRBV6-5 and TRBJ2-7; 9 nucleotides align to TRBD1. The specimen was PBMCs, mostly from graft donor cells, collected 360 days after TCRalphabeta/CD19-depleted stem cell transplant. The CDR3: CATGQGYEQYF. CDR3 sequence (DNA): TGTGCCACGGGACAGGGCTACGAGCAGTACTTC.